This TCR beta chain was sequenced in a study of T cells in Graves' hyperthyroidism and ophthalmopathy. Findings and caveats of the study: The model anticipated ophthalmopathy a median approximately 6.7 months pre-onset. Most thyroid-expanded clonotypes above 0.001 were also found in blood.

Diagnoses were established using clinical symptoms, serum thyroxine and TRAb, thyroid ultrasound and orbital computed tomography. The CDR3 covers 14 residues. Between the trimmed V and J ends, which lost 4 bases and 0 bases, there was a span of 10 bases. Germline V gene sequence: CDR1 SGDLS, CDR2 YYNGEE. Details on this clonotype: The antigen is undetermined.

It was RNA transcripts that yielded the amplified TCR beta CDR3 regions. The HTBI primer set drove a first-round RT-PCR of the TCR CDR3. Using its own MiXCR run on the multiplex PCR reads, TCRdb lists one record per CDR3 protein. The sample has around 400,000 distinct CDR3 sequences, 13% seen once. Sequenced material: blood. V gene TRBV9 combines with J gene TRBJ1-2; D is ambiguous. This sequence was found in a woman between 18 and 29 years old with Graves' hyperthyroidism. The CDR3 reads CASSSANSNYGYTF. Written as DNA, the CDR3 is TGTGCCAGCAGCTCTGCAAATTCTAACTATGGCTACACCTTC.